The T cell receptor beta chain described here comes from a study of shared clonotypes between healthy human individuals. Findings and caveats of the study: Shared clonotypes: about 5% naive CD4, around 3.5% naive CD8, over 2% memory CD4, 0.4% memory CD8. Richness estimates generally favored naive over memory subsets.

As for this clone: Its antigen is currently unknown. Other DNA variants within this sample encode the same CDR3.

The study enrolled healthy HIV-negative adults without recent acute infections or vaccinations as donors. CDR3 length: 13 residues. The germline V gene encodes CDR1 MNHEY and CDR2 SMNVEV (reference sequence). Trimming took off 3 bases at V and 4 bases at J, with 7 bases between the two ends. The assay was immunoSEQ multiplex PCR, and TCRdb's table has in-frame clones only and misses some. The table has roughly 1,500,000 clones, 98% seen once; the top ten hold 0.3% to 0.45%. This chain connects TRBV27 to TRBJ1-5; TRBD1 might be the D (5 bases). The origin of this receptor is a man in his thirties or forties in good health. Sample: naive CD4+ T cells sorted from blood. The subset: CD45RA+ positively selected. The CDR3 is CASSFRGNQPQHF. Written as DNA, the CDR3 is TGTGCCAGCAGTTTCCGGGGGAATCAGCCCCAGCATTTT.